The clone carrying this T cell receptor (beta chain) was counted many times. Antigen specificity is unknown. Molecular barcoded adaptors covering alpha/delta and beta/gamma chains were used on around 370 ng RNA. TCRdb independently ran MiXCR on the reads; one entry per CDR3 protein. The table shows around 40,000 distinct CDR3 sequences, with roughly 12% occurring only once. The data derive from a study of read filtering for tumor transcriptome and immune sequencing. Overall study: The cohort had over 16 men and more than 11 women aged roughly 40 to 90, mean roughly 66 years. Transcriptome libraries were built from DNase-treated RNA.

This CDR3 has 13 residues. Per germline, CDR1 ENHRY and CDR2 SYGVKD. The V gene lost 0 bases and the J gene lost 8 bases, with 7 bases spanning the gap. Findings and caveats of the study: In IR-seq, single-read clonotypes were about 80% of clonotypes but around 4% of reads. Compared with RNA-seq, IR-seq gave much higher clonotype depth and reliability.

The TCR originated in a donor older than 35 with multiple myeloma. The chain has TRBV10-3 and TRBJ1-4; D is ambiguous. The sequencing input was a population of CD138-negative cells sorted from bone marrow. The CDR3 DNA is TGTGCCATCAGTGAGTCGACACGGGAAAAACTGTTTTTT. Translation: CAISESTREKLFF.